Listed below are T cell receptor beta chains from one sample, sequenced in a study of T cell changes during pregnancy in multiple sclerosis. Assay: immunoSEQ multiplex PCR; the TCRdb copy retains only in-frame clones and omits some. The sample shows roughly 49,000 clones, about 90% of them seen only once. This sample comprised CD4+ T cells from peripheral blood mononuclear cells, obtained in the second trimester of pregnancy. The receptors here all came from a female donor with multiple sclerosis, enrolled in a pregnancy study. Each CDR3 is given with its conserved first and last residue. The size entry is marked missing in some rows and otherwise reads once, few, many or a size class.

v_gene: TRBV11-2; abundance: .; j_gene: TRBJ1-4; CDR3aa: CASRLAGRGQGHEKLFF
v_gene: TRBV28; abundance: once; j_gene: TRBJ1-4; CDR3aa: CASRSGTVNEKLFF
v_gene: TRBV10-3; abundance: .; j_gene: TRBJ2-2; CDR3aa: CAIRNLSLAQAGELFF
v_gene: TRBV18; abundance: .; j_gene: TRBJ1-1; CDR3aa: CASSAGTEPSAFF
v_gene: TRBV5-1; abundance: .; j_gene: TRBJ2-3; CDR3aa: CASSLEALGSDTQYF
v_gene: TRBV7-9; abundance: .; j_gene: TRBJ2-7; CDR3aa: CASSLDRRGDEQYF
v_gene: TRBV11-1; abundance: .; j_gene: TRBJ2-7; CDR3aa: CASSGTGSIHEQYF
v_gene: TRBV6-1; abundance: .; j_gene: TRBJ2-7; CDR3aa: CATDRGGYEQYF
v_gene: TRBV12-5; abundance: .; j_gene: TRBJ2-1; CDR3aa: CASGLGLAGNEQFF
v_gene: TRBV18; abundance: .; j_gene: TRBJ2-3; CDR3aa: CASFTGGPPDTQYF
v_gene: TRBV28; abundance: .; j_gene: TRBJ1-2; CDR3aa: CASSINRGNYYGYTF
v_gene: TRBV7-8; abundance: .; j_gene: TRBJ2-1; CDR3aa: CASSYIQGSSYNEQFF
v_gene: TRBV6-5; abundance: .; j_gene: TRBJ2-7; CDR3aa: CASSYSGTGSYEQYF
v_gene: TRBV7-9; abundance: .; j_gene: TRBJ2-7; CDR3aa: CASSLRGSYEQYF